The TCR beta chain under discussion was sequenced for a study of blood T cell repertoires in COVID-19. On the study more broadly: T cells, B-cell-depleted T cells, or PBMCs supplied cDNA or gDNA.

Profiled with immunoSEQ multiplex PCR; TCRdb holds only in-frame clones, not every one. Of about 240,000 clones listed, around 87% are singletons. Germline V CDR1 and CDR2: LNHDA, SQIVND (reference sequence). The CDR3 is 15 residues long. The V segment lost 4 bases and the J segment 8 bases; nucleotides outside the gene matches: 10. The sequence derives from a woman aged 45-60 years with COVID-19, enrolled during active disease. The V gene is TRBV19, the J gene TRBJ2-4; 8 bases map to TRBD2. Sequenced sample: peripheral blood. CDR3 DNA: TGTGCCAGTAGTACCCGGGGGGGAACGGGAGACATTCAGTACTTC. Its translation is CASSTRGGTGDIQYF.